Following are 10 T cell receptor beta chains from one sample sequenced in a study of shared clonotypes between healthy human individuals. Produced via immunoSEQ multiplex PCR; TCRdb's table is partial and in-frame only. The table has more than 2 million clones, 85% to 95% seen once; the top ten hold approximately 0.13%. Material: naive CD4+ T cells sorted from blood. The subset was: CD45RA+ positively selected. These receptors came from a man younger than 35 in good health.

The chain couples TRBV7-9 to TRBJ1-4; D remains ambiguous. This CDR3 is built from 15 residues. V lost 0 bases, J lost 0 bases, and 5 bases lay in between. CDR1 is SEHNR, CDR2 FQNEAQ, per germline (reference sequence). The CDR3 DNA reads TGTGCCAGCAGCTTAGCGGCAACAACTAATGAAAAACTGTTTTTT. This sequence encodes CASSLAATTNEKLFF.

The CDR3 reads CASSFANPGRSCAFF. DNA of the CDR3: TGTGCCAGCAGCTTTGCTAACCCGGGGAGGTCGTGCGCTTTCTTT. The chain uses TRBV12-1 and TRBJ1-1. TRBV12-1 represents a pseudogene. The CDR3 has 15 residues.

The chain carries TRBV2 and TRBJ2-2; D is tentatively TRBD1 or TRBD2 (6 bases each). Germline CDR1 and CDR2: SNHLY and FYNNEI. V was trimmed by 7 bases and J by 7 bases, leaving 16 bases between them. There are 14 residues in the CDR3. CDR3 amino acids: CASTIQGGGGELFF. CDR3 sequence (DNA): TGTGCCAGCACTATACAGGGAGGAGGCGGGGAGCTGTTTTTT.

The chain links TRBV6-1 to TRBJ2-5, with TRBD1 as a possible D gene (5 bases). Deletions cut 5 bases from V and 4 bases from J, with 17 bases between. CDR1 is MNHNS and CDR2 is SASEGT in the germline V gene. The CDR3 runs 15 residues. CDR3 bases: TGTGCCAGCAGTTCCCGTATAGGACATTTAGAGACCCAGTACTTC. Protein sequence: CASSSRIGHLETQYF.

J is TRBJ1-2 and V is TRBV18; weak D call: TRBD1 (5 bases). The germline CDR1 and CDR2 sequences are KGHSH and LQKENI. The ends were cut back, 2 bases at V and 2 bases at J, with 12 bases in the middle. The CDR3 spans 15 residues. CDR3 coding DNA: TGTGCCAGCTCACCAGGGGCCTTCATGAACTATGGCTACACCTTC. Residues: CASSPGAFMNYGYTF.

This clone is a singleton in its sample. The V call is TRBV7-8, the J call TRBJ2-1; 9 bases align to TRBD2. The CDR3 covers 16 residues. V lost 2 bases, J lost 2 bases, and 4 bases stayed unmatched. Germline V gene data show CDR1 as SGHVS and CDR2 as FQNEAQ. The CDR3 coding sequence is TGTGCCAGCAGCTTACTCCCTAGCGGGACCTACAATGAGCAGTTCTTC. It specifies CASSLLPSGTYNEQFF.

The chain carries TRBV12-5 and TRBJ1-6; possible D gene TRBD1, 6 bases. Germline CDR1 LGHNT, CDR2 FRNRAP. V lost 1 base and J lost 8, with 12 bases in between. This CDR3 is built from 15 residues. The chain's CDR3 is CASGLGTEYHSPLHF. The DNA for the CDR3 is TGTGCTAGTGGTTTGGGGACAGAATACCATTCACCCCTCCACTTT. The whole variable domain, filled in from reference TRBV12-5 and TRBJ1-6, reads DARVTQTPRHKVTEMGQEVTMRCQPILGHNTVFWYRQTMMQGLELLAYFRNRAPLDDSGMPKDRFSAEMPDATLATLKIQPSEPRDSAVYFCASGLGTEYHSPLHFGNGTRLTVT.

The chain couples TRBV7-9 to TRBJ1-2; 7 bases are a match to TRBD1. Germline V lookup: CDR1 SEHNR, CDR2 FQNEAQ (reference sequence). V lost 5 bases, J lost 4 bases, and 10 bases stayed unmatched. CDR3 length: 15 amino acids. The CDR3 bases are TGTGCCAGCAGCCCCTCGTCGGCAGGGGGCTATGGCTACACCTTC. This sequence encodes CASSPSSAGGYGYTF.

The count of this clone is one. The chain carries TRBV4-1 and TRBJ1-5; no reliable D call. Germline V lookup: CDR1 MGHRA, CDR2 YSYEKL. V was shortened by 4 bases and J by 6 bases, with 16 bases between the two germline ends. The CDR3 contains 15 residues. The CDR3 coding sequence is TGCGCCAGCAGCCTAGACCGGTTCTCGGGTCAGCCCCAGCATTTT. Protein: CASSLDRFSGQPQHF.

For this clone: The sample contains more than one DNA sequence encoding this CDR3. V is TRBV28 and J is TRBJ1-2, with unresolved D. The CDR3 sequence is 13 residues long. The V end was cut by 6 bases, the J end by 2 bases, with 10 bases between. The germline CDR1 and CDR2 sequences are MDHEN and SYDVKM. The CDR3 loop is CASSSDGNYGYTF. In DNA, the CDR3 is TGTGCCAGCAGCTCGGACGGCAACTATGGCTACACCTTC.